This is a list of T cell receptor beta chains from one sample in a study of T cell responses to AZD1222 COVID-19 vaccine. Here immunoSEQ multiplex PCR was the method, and the copy in TCRdb shows in-frame clones only, minus some. The table records 130,000 to 150,000 clones, 80% to 90% of them present only once. The source was peripheral blood, collected on day 0 of AZD1222 vaccination. The receptors stem from an adult in good health. CDR3s include the opening cysteine and the closing phenylalanine or tryptophan.

CDR3 protein,V gene
CASSPGTSGNNEQFF,TRBV3-1/TRBV3-2
CAISESRVLDQPQHF,TRBV10-3
CASSTLLPGKGSYEQYF,TRBV6-2/TRBV6-3
CARPGTGPKTSGNTIYF,TRBV10-1
CASSAGGPPYEQYF,TRBV27
CASSHNRNYEQYF,TRBV28
CAGDGFRYGYTF,TRBV30
CASSRTVEVNQPQHF,TRBV19
CASSQVAQYNSPLHF,TRBV14
CASSDEWWETQYF,TRBV2
CASGGAAGSPLHF,TRBV9
CASSVGLSSGNTIYF,TRBV9
CASSPGQGLAPLHF,TRBV5-1
CASSQVTPGELFF,TRBV3-1/TRBV3-2
CASSQMRTGGTDTQYF,TRBV3-1/TRBV3-2
CASSQDTGYNSPLHF,TRBV3-1/TRBV3-2
CASSLRAGTGASSGNTIYF,TRBV3-1/TRBV3-2
CARGTGTWVKTQYF,TRBV27
CASSSRDGYEKLFF,TRBV7-2
CASSPSPGQQGPEQYF,TRBV4-2
CASSYGTSGAQYF,TRBV3-1/TRBV3-2
CASGPALVGNTIYF,TRBV28
CASSQVQPYTNIQYF,TRBV3-1/TRBV3-2
CASSQDLLEAFF,TRBV4-1
CASTNLGSYNEQFF,TRBV19
CASSRTWGAYEQYF,TRBV19
CASSFSGANVLTF,TRBV27
CASSGVNEWSQPQHF,TRBV27
CASSSLSGEQYF,TRBV7-9
CASGSWQGKRQPQHF,TRBV27
CAWSYGPTQPQHF,TRBV30
CASSQSAFATNEKLFF,TRBV3-1/TRBV3-2
CASSLGGAHYGYTF,TRBV7-2
CASSRGQVLSEAFF,TRBV7-8
CASRSEQGASWGYTF,TRBV6-5